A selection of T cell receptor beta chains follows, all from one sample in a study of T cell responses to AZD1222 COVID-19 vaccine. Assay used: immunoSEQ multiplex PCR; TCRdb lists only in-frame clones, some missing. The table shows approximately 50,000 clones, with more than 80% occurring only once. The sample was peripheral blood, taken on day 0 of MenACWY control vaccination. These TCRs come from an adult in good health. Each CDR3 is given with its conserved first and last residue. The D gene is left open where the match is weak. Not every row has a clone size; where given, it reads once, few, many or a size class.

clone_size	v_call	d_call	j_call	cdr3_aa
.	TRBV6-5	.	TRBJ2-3	CASTPRSVTDTQYF
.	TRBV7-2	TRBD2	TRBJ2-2	CASSLSAPGLVYAGELFF
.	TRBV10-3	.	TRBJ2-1	CAIRPGLDYNEQFF
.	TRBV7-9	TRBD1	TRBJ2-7	CASSPGRTGGDEQYF
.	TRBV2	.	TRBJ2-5	CASRRKEETQYF
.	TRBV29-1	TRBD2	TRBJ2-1	CSVDGGRGKFF
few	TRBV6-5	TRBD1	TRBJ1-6	CASRKGQGNSPLHF
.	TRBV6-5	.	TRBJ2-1	CASSRPGRVINEQFF
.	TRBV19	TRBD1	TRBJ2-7	CASSDRDRPYEQYF
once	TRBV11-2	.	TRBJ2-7	CASSLDPDGTFNHEQYF
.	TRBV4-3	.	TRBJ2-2	CASSQDRLGELFF
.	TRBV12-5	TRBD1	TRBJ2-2	CASGLRTGAYTGELFF
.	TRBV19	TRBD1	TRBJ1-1	CASRLGDRENTEAFF
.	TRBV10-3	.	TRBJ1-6	CAISGQANSPLHF
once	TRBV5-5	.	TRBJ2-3	CASTTHPSAAGSTDTQYF
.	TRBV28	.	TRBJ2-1	CAISEGQIDNEQFF
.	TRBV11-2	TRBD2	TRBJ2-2	CASSEGGAGTGELFF
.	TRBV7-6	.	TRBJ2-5	CASSPSWETFQETQYF
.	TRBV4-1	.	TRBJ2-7	CASSDSYEQYF
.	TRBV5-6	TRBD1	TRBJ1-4	CASSLRTGRNEKLFF
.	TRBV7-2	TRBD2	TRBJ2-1	CASSLTRLANEQFF
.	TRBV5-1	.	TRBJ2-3	CASSQASAGTEGWKSRDTQYF
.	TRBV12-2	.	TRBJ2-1	CASRPSGLNEQFF
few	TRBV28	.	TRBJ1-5	CASCGVEIGQPQHF
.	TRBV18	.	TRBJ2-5	CASSPPGGIQETQYF
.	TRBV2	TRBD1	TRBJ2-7	CASRKDRANEQYF
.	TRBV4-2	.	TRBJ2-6	CASSQEGAGANVLTF
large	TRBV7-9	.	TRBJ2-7	CASSLPDDEQYF
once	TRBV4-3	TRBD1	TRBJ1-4	CASSQDGTGKEKLFF
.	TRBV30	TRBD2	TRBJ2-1	CAWRLAGGLYEQFF
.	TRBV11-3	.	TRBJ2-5	CASSPYSMKDQETQYF
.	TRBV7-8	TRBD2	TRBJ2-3	CASSLATSGKGDTQYF
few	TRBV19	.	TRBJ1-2	CASSIEGSYGYTF
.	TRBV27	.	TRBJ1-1	CASRPRGVGENTEAFF
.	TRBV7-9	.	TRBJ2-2	CASEAQPGDGELFF
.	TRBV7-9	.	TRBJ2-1	CASSLVGSGNEQFF
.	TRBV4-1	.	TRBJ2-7	CASSQTEGMREQYF
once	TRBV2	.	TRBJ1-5	CASSAGGADSNQPQHF
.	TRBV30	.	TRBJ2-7	CAWSPHPTYEQYF
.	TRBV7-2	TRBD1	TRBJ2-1	CASRAAGGGNEQFF
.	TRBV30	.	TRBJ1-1	CAWRRLLGDTEAFF
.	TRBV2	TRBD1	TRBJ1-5	CASRTRDRRGQPQHF
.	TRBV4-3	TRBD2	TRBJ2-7	CASSQGTSGTYEQYF
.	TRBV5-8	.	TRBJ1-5	CASSPGTTSNQPQHF
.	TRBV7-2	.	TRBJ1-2	CASSLDRGAKRYTF
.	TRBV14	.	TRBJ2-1	CASSQVRGNEQFF
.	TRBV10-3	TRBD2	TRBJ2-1	CAISTLLQTSGPYNEQFF
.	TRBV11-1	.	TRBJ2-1	CASSRLGQSYNEQFF
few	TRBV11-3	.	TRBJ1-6	CASSQFGGSPLHF
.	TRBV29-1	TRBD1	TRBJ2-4	CSVVPDREIYKNIQYF
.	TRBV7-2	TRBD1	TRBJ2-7	CASSSLTGKGYEQYF
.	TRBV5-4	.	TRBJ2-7	CASSWGLSLSYEQYF
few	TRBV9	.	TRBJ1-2	CASSVGHGYTF